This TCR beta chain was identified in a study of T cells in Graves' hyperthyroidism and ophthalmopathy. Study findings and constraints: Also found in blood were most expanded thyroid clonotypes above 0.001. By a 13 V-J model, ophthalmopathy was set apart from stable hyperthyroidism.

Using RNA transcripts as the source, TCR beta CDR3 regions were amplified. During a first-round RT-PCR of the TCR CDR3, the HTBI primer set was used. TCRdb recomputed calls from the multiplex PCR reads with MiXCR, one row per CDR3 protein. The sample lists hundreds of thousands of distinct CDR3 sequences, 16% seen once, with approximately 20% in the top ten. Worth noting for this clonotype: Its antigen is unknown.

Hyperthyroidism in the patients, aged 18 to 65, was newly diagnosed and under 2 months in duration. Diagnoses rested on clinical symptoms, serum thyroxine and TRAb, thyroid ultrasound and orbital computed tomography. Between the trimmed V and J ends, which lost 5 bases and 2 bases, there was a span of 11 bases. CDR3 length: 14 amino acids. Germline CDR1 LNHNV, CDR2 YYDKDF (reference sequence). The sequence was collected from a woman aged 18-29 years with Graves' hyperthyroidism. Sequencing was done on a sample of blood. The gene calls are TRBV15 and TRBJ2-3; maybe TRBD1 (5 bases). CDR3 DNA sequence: TGTGCCACCAGCGCAGGGCCCTACACAGATACGCAGTATTTT. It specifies CATSAGPYTDTQYF.